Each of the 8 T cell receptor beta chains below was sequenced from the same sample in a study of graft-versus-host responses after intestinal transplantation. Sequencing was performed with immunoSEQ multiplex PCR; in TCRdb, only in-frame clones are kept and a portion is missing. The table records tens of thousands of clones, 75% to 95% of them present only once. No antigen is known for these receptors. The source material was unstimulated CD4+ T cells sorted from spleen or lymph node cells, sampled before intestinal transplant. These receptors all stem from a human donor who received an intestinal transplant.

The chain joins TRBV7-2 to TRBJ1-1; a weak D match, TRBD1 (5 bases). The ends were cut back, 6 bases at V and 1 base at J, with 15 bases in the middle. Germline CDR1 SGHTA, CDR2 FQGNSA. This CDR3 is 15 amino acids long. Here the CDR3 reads CASSHAARANTEAFF. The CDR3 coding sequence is TGTGCCAGCAGTCACGCCGCCAGGGCGAACACTGAAGCTTTCTTT.

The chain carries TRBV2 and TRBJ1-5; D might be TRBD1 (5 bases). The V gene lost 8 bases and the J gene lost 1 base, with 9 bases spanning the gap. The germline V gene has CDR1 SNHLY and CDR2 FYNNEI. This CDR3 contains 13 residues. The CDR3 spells CASGRDSNQPQHF. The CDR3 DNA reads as TGTGCCAGCGGGCGGGACAGCAATCAGCCCCAGCATTTT.

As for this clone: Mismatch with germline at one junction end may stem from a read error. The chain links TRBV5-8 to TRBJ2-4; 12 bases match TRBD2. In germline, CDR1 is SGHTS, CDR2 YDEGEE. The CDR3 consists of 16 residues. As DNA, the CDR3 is TGTGCCAGCAGCGTGGCTAGCGGGGGGGCCAGAAACATTCAGTACTTC. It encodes CASSVASGGARNIQYF.

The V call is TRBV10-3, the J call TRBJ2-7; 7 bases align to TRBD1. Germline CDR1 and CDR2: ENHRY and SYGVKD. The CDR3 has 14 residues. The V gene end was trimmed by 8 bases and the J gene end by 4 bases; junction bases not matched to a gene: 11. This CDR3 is CAIGGGGRGYEQYF. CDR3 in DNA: TGTGCCATCGGAGGTGGGGGCAGGGGGTACGAGCAGTACTTC.

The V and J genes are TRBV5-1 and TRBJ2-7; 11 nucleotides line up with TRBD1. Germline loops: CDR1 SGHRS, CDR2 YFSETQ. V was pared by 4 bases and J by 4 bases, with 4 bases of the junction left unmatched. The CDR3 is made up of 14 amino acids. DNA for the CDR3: TGCGCCAGCAGCCTAGGACAGGGGGCTTACGAGCAGTACTTC. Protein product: CASSLGQGAYEQYF.

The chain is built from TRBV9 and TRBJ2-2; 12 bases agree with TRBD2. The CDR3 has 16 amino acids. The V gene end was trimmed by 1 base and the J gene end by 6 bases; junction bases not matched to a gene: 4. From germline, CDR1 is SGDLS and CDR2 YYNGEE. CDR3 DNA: TGTGCCAGCAGCGTATCTAGCGGGGGGGCTCCCGGGGAGCTGTTTTTT. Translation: CASSVSSGGAPGELFF. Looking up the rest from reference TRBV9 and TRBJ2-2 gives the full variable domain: DSGVTQTPKHLITATGQRVTLRCSPRSGDLSVYWYQQSLDQGLQFLIQYYNGEERAKGNILERFSAQQFPDLHSELNLSSLELGDSALYFCASSVSSGGAPGELFFGEGSRLTVL.

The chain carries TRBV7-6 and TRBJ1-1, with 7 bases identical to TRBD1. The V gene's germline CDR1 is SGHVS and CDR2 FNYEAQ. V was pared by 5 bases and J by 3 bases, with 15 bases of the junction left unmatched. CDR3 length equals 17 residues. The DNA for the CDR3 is TGTGCCAGCAGCATGGGGGGCAGGGGGATGACTCACACTGAAGCTTTCTTT. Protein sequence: CASSMGGRGMTHTEAFF.

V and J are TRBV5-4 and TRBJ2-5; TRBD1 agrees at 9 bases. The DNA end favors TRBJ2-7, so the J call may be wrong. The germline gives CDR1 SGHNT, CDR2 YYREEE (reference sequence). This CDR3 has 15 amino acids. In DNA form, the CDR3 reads TGTGCCAGCAGCACCCCGGGACAGGGTGTTTACGAGCAGTACTTC. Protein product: CASSTPGQGVYEQYF.